One sample yielded the 21 T cell receptor beta chains listed below, sequenced in a study of Graves' ophthalmopathy and Graves' hyperthyroidism. RNA transcripts served as template for amplifying TCR beta CDR3 sequences. The workflow started with a first-round RT-PCR run with HTBI primers and then moved on to a second-round multiplex PCR. Each CDR3 protein is one row after TCRdb ran MiXCR on the multiplex PCR reads. This sample has roughly 160,000 distinct CDR3 sequences, with roughly 37% found just once. What was sequenced was peripheral blood. The receptors originated from a woman aged 40 to 50 with Graves' ophthalmopathy.

The chain combines TRBV18 with TRBJ2-5, with TRBD2 matching 7 bases. CDR3 length: 16 residues. J lost 1 base, V lost 0 bases, and 5 bases had no gene match. The germline gives CDR1 KGHSH, CDR2 LQKENI. The CDR3 sequence is CASSPPPAGIQETQYF. The CDR3 DNA sequence: TGTGCCAGCTCACCACCACCAGCGGGGATCCAAGAGACCCAGTACTTC.

This clonotype was counted ten times or more. J is TRBJ2-7 and V is TRBV4-3; 7 bases match TRBD2. J lost 2 bases, V lost 0 bases, and 7 bases had no gene match. Germline CDR1 reads LGHNA; CDR2 reads YSLEER. CDR3 length: 16 residues. CDR3 bases: TGCGCCAGCAGCCAAGAGGTTGCAGGGAGGGCCTACGAGCAGTACTTC. Translation gives CASSQEVAGRAYEQYF.

There are many counts of this clonotype. V gene TRBV2 combines with J gene TRBJ2-2; 8 bases map to TRBD2. The CDR3 is 15 residues long. Looked up from germline, CDR1 is SNHLY and CDR2 is FYNNEI. J was trimmed by 0 bases and V by 5 bases; bases with no gene match: 2. CDR3 DNA: TGTGCCAGCAGTAGGACTAGCTCGAACACCGGGGAGCTGTTTTTT. Translated, it gives CASSRTSSNTGELFF.

This chain uses TRBV6-2 or TRBV6-3 with TRBJ1-1; 7 nucleotides line up with TRBD1. CDR3 size: 15 residues. After removal of 2 bases from V and 5 bases from J, the junction contained 8 bases not matched to a gene. CDR1 and CDR2 from the germline V gene are MNHEY and SVGEGT. CDR3 nucleotide sequence: TGTGCCAGCAGTTACGACAGGGTAAGGGGAACTGAAGCTTTCTTT. Its translation is CASSYDRVRGTEAFF.

This rearrangement joins TRBV12-3 or TRBV12-4 to TRBJ2-7; D perhaps matches TRBD2 (7 bases). The CDR3 is made up of 13 amino acids. Trimming left V 7 bases short and J 6 bases short, with 16 bases between. The CDR3 here is CASMRNREGEQYF. The DNA for the CDR3 is TGTGCCAGCATGAGAAACAGGGAGGGCGAGCAGTACTTC.

This chain links TRBV7-2 with TRBJ2-5; D gene uncertain. Germline-derived CDR1 and CDR2 are SGHTA and FQGNSA. The CDR3 consists of 15 residues. Trimming pared 1 base from V and 0 bases from J, leaving 9 bases between. Here the CDR3 reads CASSLGQQYQETQYF. The CDR3 coding sequence is TGTGCCAGCAGCTTAGGTCAGCAGTACCAAGAGACCCAGTACTTC.

The J gene is TRBJ1-1, the V gene TRBV24-1; D perhaps matches TRBD1 (5 bases). Per the germline V gene, CDR1 is KGHDR and CDR2 is SFDVKD. The CDR3 is made up of 13 amino acids. V was cut by 4 bases and J by 10 bases, with 15 bases left in between. CDR3 sequence (DNA): TGTGCCACCAGTGACTCCGGGGGAGCCACAGCTTTCTTT. This sequence encodes CATSDSGGATAFF.

Many counts were recorded for this clonotype. CDR3 in amino acids: CASVDSSREQYF. CDR3 DNA sequence: TGTGCCAGCGTAGACAGTTCTCGGGAGCAGTACTTC. This rearrangement joins TRBV5-5 to TRBJ2-7; weak D call: TRBD1 (5 bases). CDR1 and CDR2 (germline): SGHKS, YYEKEE (reference sequence). The CDR3 has 12 residues. Trimming left V 7 bases short and J 7 bases short, with 15 bases between.

V is TRBV11-2 and J is TRBJ2-7, with 8 bases identical to TRBD1. CDR3 size: 16 residues. Trimming took 5 bases from V and 2 from J; bases not matched to a gene: 11. Germline V gene lookup returns CDR1 SGHAT and CDR2 FQNNGV. CDR3: CASSLRPAGGPYEQYF. The CDR3 bases are TGTGCCAGCAGCCTTCGACCCGCAGGGGGCCCCTACGAGCAGTACTTC.

At least ten counts were recorded for this clonotype. V gene TRBV13 combines with J gene TRBJ2-7; the D call may be TRBD1 or TRBD2 (6 bases each). Trimming took off 4 bases at V and 2 bases at J, with 18 bases between the two ends. CDR3 length: 16 amino acids. Germline assignment: CDR1 PRHDT and CDR2 FYEKMQ (reference sequence). CDR3 in amino acids: CASSSRIRGPTYEQYF. The CDR3 DNA sequence: TGTGCCAGCAGCTCCCGGATCCGGGGGCCTACCTACGAGCAGTACTTC.

This clonotype was detected many times. J is TRBJ1-6 and V is TRBV27; possibly TRBD1 for D (5 bases). The CDR3 covers 14 residues. The V gene lost 3 bases and the J gene lost 11 bases, with 14 bases spanning the gap. Germline CDR1 is MNHEY and CDR2 is SMNVEV (reference sequence). Here the CDR3 reads CASSFRGSGPPLHF. In DNA form, the CDR3 reads TGTGCCAGCAGTTTTAGGGGCTCAGGGCCACCCCTCCACTTT.

This chain links TRBV12-3 or TRBV12-4 with TRBJ2-7; D unresolved. This CDR3 region has 13 residues. Trimming removed 6 bases at V and 3 bases at J, with 12 bases between. The CDR3 sequence is CASRSLGSYEQYF. The CDR3 nucleotides read TGTGCCAGCAGGTCCCTAGGTAGCTACGAGCAGTACTTC.

The CDR3 spells CASSPRTGILSGNTIYF. The CDR3 bases are TGTGCCAGCAGTCCCCGGACCGGGATCCTCTCTGGAAACACCATATATTTT. J is TRBJ1-3 and V is TRBV6-1, with D hard to call. CDR3 length: 17 amino acids. V lost 5 bases to trimming and J lost 0 bases, with 17 bases between them. Germline-derived CDR1 and CDR2 are MNHNS and SASEGT.

Ten or more counts support this clonotype. The chain is built from TRBV7-3 and TRBJ1-6; D uncertain. This CDR3 has 14 residues. V was cut by 1 base and J by 7 bases, with 8 bases left in between. The germline V gene encodes CDR1 SGHTA and CDR2 FQGTGA. CDR3 loop: CASSLKGLNSPLHF. In DNA form, the CDR3 reads TGTGCCAGCAGCTTAAAAGGACTGAATTCACCCCTCCACTTT.

To note about this clonotype: At one of its ends the junction is not consistent with the germline gene, which may arise from a read error. Here the CDR3 reads CASSLVPKNTEAFF. The CDR3 DNA sequence: TGTGCCAGCAGCTTAGTCCCCAAGAACACTGAAGCTTTCTTT. V gene TRBV12-3 or TRBV12-4 combines with J gene TRBJ1-1, with no clear D. The CDR3 is 14 amino acids.

This clonotype was seen at least ten times. Germline and junction disagree at one end, which may indicate a read error. V is TRBV28 and J is TRBJ1-1; D is possibly TRBD1 (5 bases). The CDR3 extends over 16 amino acids. Germline V CDR1 and CDR2: MDHEN, SYDVKM. The CDR3 DNA reads as TGTGCCAGCAGTTTATACGGGGCCCCGAGTAGGACTGAAGTTTTCTTT. This encodes CASSLYGAPSRTEVFF.

This chain joins TRBV12-3 or TRBV12-4 and TRBJ2-7, with D unresolved. The CDR3 runs 14 residues. V shed 6 bases and J shed 1 base, with 13 bases lying between them. The CDR3 sequence: CASSQELGSYEQYF. In DNA form, the CDR3 reads TGTGCCAGCAGCCAAGAGCTCGGTTCCTACGAGCAGTACTTC.

V usage is TRBV28 and J usage is TRBJ1-6; 9 positions match TRBD1. The J segment lost 7 bases and the V segment lost 3 bases, leaving 4 bases of the junction unmatched. This CDR3 has 15 residues. CDR1 is MDHEN and CDR2 is SYDVKM in the germline V gene. CDR3 protein: CASSFPGQGNSPLHF. The DNA of the CDR3 is TGTGCCAGCAGTTTCCCCGGACAGGGGAATTCACCCCTCCACTTT.

The V call is TRBV28, the J call TRBJ2-7; the D gene is possibly TRBD2 (6 bases). Per the germline V gene, CDR1 is MDHEN and CDR2 is SYDVKM. Trimming shortened V by 4 bases and J by 1 base, and 14 bases separated the two germline ends. The CDR3 is 15 residues long. DNA for the CDR3: TGTGCCAGCAGTTCCCCTCCGGGACTGTCCTACGAGCAGTACTTC. It specifies CASSSPPGLSYEQYF.

This clonotype was seen repeatedly, ten times or more. V gene TRBV6-2 or TRBV6-3 combines with J gene TRBJ2-5, with 7 bases identical to TRBD2. Germline CDR1 reads MNHEY; CDR2 reads SVGEGT. There are 14 residues in the CDR3. The junction had 6 bases not matched to a gene; V was cut back by 4 bases and J by 4 bases. CDR3: CASSSSGEPETQYF. CDR3 in DNA: TGTGCCAGCAGTTCCAGCGGGGAGCCAGAGACCCAGTACTTC.

This clonotype showed up many times. The J gene is TRBJ2-7, the V gene TRBV20-1, with TRBD2 identical over 16 bases. Per the germline V gene, CDR1 is DFQATT and CDR2 is SNEGSKA (reference sequence). This CDR3 contains 14 residues. The CDR3 region has the DNA TGCAGCCTGCCGGGACTAGCGGGGGGGCGCGAGCAGTACTTC. It encodes CSLPGLAGGREQYF.